Below, 23 T cell receptor beta chains from the same sample are listed, as sequenced in a study of blood T cell repertoires in COVID-19. Clones were sequenced by immunoSEQ multiplex PCR, and TCRdb holds only the in-frame ones, with some missing. Of under 200,000 clones detected, around 87% appear once; the ten largest clones hold roughly 0.95%. Sequencing was performed on peripheral blood. These receptors were obtained from a man aged 18-30 years with acute or convalescent COVID-19.

This sequence joins TRBV6-5 and TRBJ2-1; D possibly corresponds to TRBD1 (6 bases). Germline V gene sequence: CDR1 MNHEY, CDR2 SVGAGI. There are 12 residues in the CDR3. Deletions cut 5 bases from V and 9 bases from J, with 11 bases between. This CDR3 is CASSNRVGEQFF. The CDR3 DNA reads TGTGCCAGCAGTAACAGGGTTGGTGAGCAGTTCTTC.

The chain carries TRBV2 and TRBJ1-2, with 7 bases aligning to TRBD1. From germline, CDR1 is SNHLY and CDR2 FYNNEI. This CDR3 spans 14 amino acids. V lost 4 bases and J lost 2; bases outside the gene matches: 4. CDR3 nucleotides: TGTGCCAGCAGTGTAGAACAGGGGAACTATGGCTACACCTTC. Amino acid sequence: CASSVEQGNYGYTF.

The chain uses TRBV4-2 and TRBJ2-5; D remains ambiguous. Per germline, CDR1 LGHNA and CDR2 YNFKEQ. The germline V and J ends were trimmed by 1 base and 3 bases, with 15 bases remaining between them. CDR3 length equals 16 residues. The CDR3 is CASSQVMDGLEETQYF. The CDR3, as DNA: TGTGCCAGCAGCCAAGTAATGGATGGGCTGGAAGAGACCCAGTACTTC.

The genes are TRBV12-3 or TRBV12-4 and TRBJ1-1; maybe TRBD1 (5 bases). Trimming took 3 bases from V and 1 from J, leaving 6 bases between them. CDR3 length equals 13 residues. CDR3 in amino acids: CASSLGPNTEAFF. The CDR3 DNA reads TGTGCCAGCAGTTTGGGGCCGAACACTGAAGCTTTCTTT.

The chain joins TRBV14 to TRBJ1-3; 7 bases agree with TRBD1. V was clipped by 4 bases and J by 0 bases; unmatched bases: 9. From germline, CDR1 is SGHDN and CDR2 FVKESK. The CDR3 sequence is 17 residues long. CDR3 sequence reads: CASSPFPGQYSGNTIYF. CDR3 coding DNA: TGTGCCAGCAGCCCCTTCCCGGGACAGTACTCTGGAAACACCATATATTTT. Variable domain in full (rest from reference TRBV14 and TRBJ1-3): EAGVTQFPSHSVIEKGQTVTLRCDPISGHDNLYWYRRVMGKEIKFLLHFVKESKQDESGMPNNRFLAERTGGTYSTLKVQPAELEDSGVYFCASSPFPGQYSGNTIYFGEGSWLTVV.

This clone was observed a few times. J is TRBJ1-6 and V is TRBV19, with 7 bases that match TRBD1. CDR1 and CDR2 from the germline V gene are LNHDA and SQIVND (reference sequence). The CDR3 spans 16 residues. Germline trimming cut 1 base from V and 5 bases from J; bases unmatched to any gene: 5. Here the CDR3 reads CASSIGSGGNNSPLHF. The CDR3 nucleotides read TGTGCCAGTAGTATAGGGTCAGGGGGGAATAATTCACCCCTCCACTTT.

The chain has TRBV7-6 and TRBJ2-1; tentatively, D is TRBD2 (6 bases). CDR3 length equals 14 residues. The V end was cut by 1 base, the J end by 6 bases, with 10 bases between. Looked up from germline, CDR1 is SGHVS and CDR2 is FNYEAQ. In DNA, the CDR3 is TGTGCCAGCAGCTTAGGGGAGGACATCAATGAGCAGTTCTTC. Protein sequence: CASSLGEDINEQFF.

This chain links TRBV6-5 with TRBJ1-2, with D possibly matching TRBD1 (6 bases). The CDR3 length is 13 residues. The germline V and J ends were trimmed by 5 bases and 1 base, with 8 bases remaining between them. Germline lookup yields CDR1 MNHEY and CDR2 SVGAGI. The CDR3 DNA is TGTGCCAGCAGTCTCAGGGGTAACTATGGCTACACCTTC. It yields the protein CASSLRGNYGYTF.

The rearrangement uses TRBV7-9 and TRBJ1-3; TRBD1 matches 10 bases. The CDR3 totals 16 residues. The V gene end was trimmed by 1 base and the J gene end by 7 bases; junction bases not matched to a gene: 7. In germline, CDR1 is SEHNR, CDR2 FQNEAQ (reference sequence). The CDR3 DNA follows: TGTGCCAGCAGCTTAGGACAGGGGGCCGCTGTGAACACCATATATTTT. The encoded protein is CASSLGQGAAVNTIYF.

The V call is TRBV3-1 (or the pseudogene TRBV3-2), the J call TRBJ2-2; D might be TRBD2 (5 bases). CDR1 and CDR2 from the germline V gene are LGHDT and YNNKEL (reference sequence). The CDR3 is made up of 15 amino acids. Trimming cost V 7 bases and J 2 bases, with 14 bases left between them. The DNA of the CDR3 is TGTGCCAGCAAGCCGCGGGTGGGAAACACCGGGGAGCTGTTTTTT. Translation: CASKPRVGNTGELFF.

The CDR3 bases are TGTGCCAGCAGCCAAGATCGGTATTCACCCCTCCACTTT. The encoded protein is CASSQDRYSPLHF. The V call is TRBV3-1 (or the pseudogene TRBV3-2), the J call TRBJ1-6; D remains ambiguous. The V end was cut by 0 bases, the J end by 8 bases, with 5 bases between. The CDR3 has 13 amino acids. CDR1 is LGHDT and CDR2 is YNNKEL in the germline V gene (reference sequence).

V and J are TRBV5-1 and TRBJ1-2; maybe TRBD1 (6 bases). CDR1 and CDR2 (germline): SGHRS, YFSETQ. Trimming stripped 4 bases from V and 4 bases from J, with 14 bases between. CDR3 length equals 14 residues. CDR3 DNA: TGCGCCAGCAGCACAAATGGACAGTCCTATGGCTACACCTTC. This codes for CASSTNGQSYGYTF.

The chain couples TRBV27 to TRBJ2-2, with 8 bases identical to TRBD2. With V trimmed by 3 bases and J by 5 bases, 5 bases remained unmatched. Looked up from germline, CDR1 is MNHEY and CDR2 is SMNVEV (reference sequence). This CDR3 has 15 amino acids. The CDR3 here is CASSFAGGGTGELFF. CDR3 DNA sequence: TGTGCCAGCAGTTTTGCGGGGGGCGGAACCGGGGAGCTGTTTTTT.

This clone appeared a single time. The CDR3 sequence is CASSQSYEQYF. CDR3 coding DNA: TGTGCCAGCAGCCAATCCTACGAGCAGTACTTC. The rearrangement joins TRBV5-8 to TRBJ2-7, with D hard to call. The CDR3 covers 11 residues. V gave up 4 bases and J gave up 1 base, with 3 bases separating them. Germline-derived CDR1 and CDR2 are SGHTS and YDEGEE.

J is TRBJ2-1 and V is TRBV27, with TRBD2 matching over 12 bases. The CDR3 is 15 amino acids. From germline, CDR1 is MNHEY and CDR2 SMNVEV (reference sequence). V was pared by 5 bases and J by 3 bases, with 2 bases of the junction left unmatched. The CDR3 loop reads CASSPSGGVYNEQFF. In DNA form, the CDR3 reads TGTGCCAGCAGTCCTAGCGGGGGGGTCTACAATGAGCAGTTCTTC.

The chain has TRBV6-5 and TRBJ1-3, with D perhaps TRBD1 (5 bases). This CDR3 has 15 residues. The V end was cut by 6 bases, the J end by 0 bases, with 12 bases between. Germline values: CDR1 MNHEY, CDR2 SVGAGI. CDR3 nucleotides: TGTGCCAGCAGGCTCGGGGGGAACTCTGGAAACACCATATATTTT. It yields the protein CASRLGGNSGNTIYF.

V is TRBV6-5 and J is TRBJ2-7; 7 nucleotides line up with TRBD1. CDR1 is MNHEY and CDR2 is SVGAGI in the germline V gene. V lost 0 bases, J lost 0 bases, and 5 bases stayed unmatched. This CDR3 has 16 amino acids. As DNA, the CDR3 is TGTGCCAGCAGTTACTCGCCGGGACAGAGCTCCTACGAGCAGTACTTC. This sequence encodes CASSYSPGQSSYEQYF.

The V gene is TRBV4-1, the J gene TRBJ1-4; D is undetermined. CDR3 length: 14 amino acids. CDR1 MGHRA and CDR2 YSYEKL come from the germline V gene. The V gene lost 0 bases and the J gene lost 7 bases, with 9 bases spanning the gap. CDR3: CASSQDRTREKLFF. DNA for the CDR3: TGCGCCAGCAGCCAAGATCGGACTCGTGAAAAACTGTTTTTT.

The chain joins TRBV11-2 to TRBJ2-7; TRBD2 is a possible D gene (6 bases). V lost 1 base to trimming and J lost 5 bases, with 12 bases between them. Per the germline V gene, CDR1 is SGHAT and CDR2 is FQNNGV. The CDR3 contains 14 residues. CDR3 DNA sequence: TGTGCCAGCAGCTTAGTAGGAGGGTCACACGAGCAGTACTTC. Protein product: CASSLVGGSHEQYF. The full variable domain, completed using reference TRBV11-2 and TRBJ2-7, is EAGVAQSPRYKIIEKRQSVAFWCNPISGHATLYWYQQILGQGPKLLIQFQNNGVVDDSQLPKDRFSAERLKGVDSTLKIQPAKLEDSAVYLCASSLVGGSHEQYFGPGTRLTVT.

The chain recombines TRBV7-3 with TRBJ1-1, with a possible D match to TRBD1 (5 bases). The CDR3 runs 14 residues. CDR1 is SGHTA, CDR2 FQGTGA, per germline. V was shortened by 5 bases and J by 3 bases, with 13 bases between the two germline ends. The CDR3 sequence: CASSHLDRHTEAFF. The DNA for the CDR3 is TGTGCCAGCAGCCACCTCGACAGACACACTGAAGCTTTCTTT.

This chain uses TRBV29-1 with TRBJ2-5, with 7 bases lining up with TRBD2. The ends lost 5 bases at V and 2 bases at J; junction bases unmatched: 11. This CDR3 is 15 amino acids long. CDR1 SQVTM and CDR2 ANQGSEA come from the germline V gene. CDR3 DNA: TGCAGCGTTAACCGCGGCGGGGGACGGCAAGAGACCCAGTACTTC. This gives the protein CSVNRGGGRQETQYF. The complete variable domain, with remaining parts taken from reference TRBV29-1 and TRBJ2-5, reads SAVISQKPSRDICQRGTSLTIQCQVDSQVTMMFWYRQQPGQSLTLIATANQGSEATYESGFVIDKFPISRPNLTFSTLTVSNMSPEDSSIYLCSVNRGGGRQETQYFGPGTRLLVL.

The J gene is TRBJ1-3, the V gene TRBV9; possible D gene TRBD1, 5 bases. Trimming took 4 bases from V and 0 from J, leaving 14 bases between them. The germline gives CDR1 SGDLS, CDR2 YYNGEE. CDR3 length: 16 residues. In DNA, the CDR3 is TGTGCCAGCAGCTCCAGGGAGGGGACCTCTGGAAACACCATATATTTT. Translated, it gives CASSSREGTSGNTIYF.

The chain combines TRBV20-1 with TRBJ2-2; 11 positions agree with TRBD2. Trimming at V came to 3 bases and at J to 0 bases, leaving 6 bases not matched to a gene. Germline assignment: CDR1 DFQATT and CDR2 SNEGSKA (reference sequence). The CDR3 has 17 residues. The CDR3: CSASRLAGLSNTGELFF. The CDR3 nucleotides are TGCAGTGCTAGTCGACTAGCGGGACTTTCGAACACCGGGGAGCTGTTTTTT.